Listed below are T cell receptor beta chains from one sample, sequenced in a study of metastatic and nonmetastatic thyroid tumors. From the PCR reads, TCRdb re-called clones with MiXCR. Of around 21,000 clones listed, 20% to 25% are singletons. Sequences were obtained from blood. Receptor source: a male donor with papillary thyroid cancer or a benign thyroid nodule (not recorded which). Some clones in this sample may be carry-over from other donors' samples. The CDR3 runs from the conserved cysteine through the conserved F or W. Each record gives: J gene, D gene, clone size, V gene, CDR3 DNA, CDR3 protein. The D gene is left open where the match is weak. The size of a clone is reported for some rows only, either as once, few or many, or as a class for expanded clones.

>TRBJ1-1|NA|few|TRBV19
TGTGCCAGTAGAGCTCGACTCCGGGGAGTCTCTTACATGAACACTGAAGCTTTCTTT
CASRARLRGVSYMNTEAFF
>TRBJ1-5|NA|many|TRBV28
TGTGCCAGCAGTTTAGGGGGAGCTAATCAGCCCCAGCATTTT
CASSLGGANQPQHF
>TRBJ2-7|NA|many|TRBV3-1
TGTGCCAGCAGCTTAGGAGGGGGAGGGTCCTACGAGCAGTACTTC
CASSLGGGGSYEQYF
>TRBJ2-1|NA|many|TRBV11-3
TGTGCCAGCAGCTTAGAGACCTACAATGAGCAGTTCTTC
CASSLETYNEQFF
>TRBJ2-5|TRBD2|NA|TRBV4-2
TGTGCCAGCAGCCAAGAGATCTCGTTGGGAAGCGGGGCTCGAGTGGAGACCCAGTACTTC
CASSQEISLGSGARVETQYF
>TRBJ2-5|TRBD1|few|TRBV12-3/TRBV12-4
TGTGCCAGCAGTTTACAGGGGGCGGGGGAGACCCAGTACTTC
CASSLQGAGETQYF
>TRBJ1-6|TRBD1|many|TRBV6-7
TGTGCCAGCAGTTACTCGAAGGACAGGGGAGTTCGATCCCTCCACTTT
CASSYSKDRGVRSLHF
>TRBJ1-2|NA|many|TRBV3-1
TGTGCCAGCAGCCCAGGGAGGGTGGGCTATGGCTACACCTTC
CASSPGRVGYGYTF
>TRBJ2-1|NA|NA|TRBV6-1
TGTGCCATGGGGAGAGGGAGCTCCTACAATGAGCAGTTCTTC
CAMGRGSSYNEQFF
>TRBJ2-2|TRBD2|NA|TRBV11-1
TGTGCCAGCAGCCCGGCTCTTCTAGCGGGACCCGGGGAGCTGTTTTTT
CASSPALLAGPGELFF
>TRBJ2-2|NA|many|TRBV19
TGTGCCAGTAGTAGAGGGACGAACACCGGGGAGCTGTTTTTT
CASSRGTNTGELFF
>TRBJ1-6|TRBD1|many|TRBV3-1
TGTGCCAGCAGCGTTGTAACAGGGGGCGGTTCACCCCTCCACTTT
CASSVVTGGGSPLHF
>TRBJ2-2|NA|few|TRBV6-1
TGTGCCAGCAGTCGGACAGAATCTGTAGCCGGGGAGCTGTTTTTT
CASSRTESVAGELFF
>TRBJ2-7|TRBD1|NA|TRBV6-2/TRBV6-3
TGTGCCAGCAGTTACGTCCGGGACAGTTCCTACGAGCAGTACTTC
CASSYVRDSSYEQYF
>TRBJ1-1|NA|many|TRBV28
TGTGCCAGCGGGGCGAACACTGAAGCTTTCTTT
CASGANTEAFF
>TRBJ2-6|NA|few|TRBV6-2/TRBV6-3
TGTGCCAGCAGCCGGGACAACTCTGGGGCCAACGTCCTGACTTTC
CASSRDNSGANVLTF
>TRBJ2-7|TRBD2|many|TRBV28
TGTGCCAGCAGTGCCGGGACTAGCAACTACGAGCAGTACTTC
CASSAGTSNYEQYF
>TRBJ2-5|TRBD1|NA|TRBV20-1
TGCAGTGCTAGATGGCAGGGGGCAGAGACCCAGTACTTC
CSARWQGAETQYF
>TRBJ1-5|NA|few|TRBV24-1
TGTGCCACCAGTGGGGGAGGGGTTAGCAATCAGCCCCAGCATTTT
CATSGGGVSNQPQHF
>TRBJ2-7|NA|NA|TRBV28
TGTGCCAGCAGTTTAGCGGAGAACTCCTACGAGCAGTACTTC
CASSLAENSYEQYF
>TRBJ2-3|NA|NA|TRBV6-2/TRBV6-3
TGTGCCAGCAGTTCCATGAGGGAGTGTGGCACAGATACGCATTATTTT
CASSSMRECGTDTHYF
>TRBJ1-5|NA|NA|TRBV20-1
TGCAGTGCGGTCAGCCTAAATCAGCCCCAGCATTTT
CSAVSLNQPQHF
>TRBJ1-5|NA|NA|TRBV30
TGTGCCTGGAGTGATGGACTTAATCAGCCCCAGCATTTT
CAWSDGLNQPQHF
>TRBJ2-7|NA|many|TRBV20-1
TGCAGTGCAAAGAGGGGACTGCACCCATCCTACGAGCAGTACTTC
CSAKRGLHPSYEQYF
>TRBJ1-6|NA|few|TRBV28
TGTGCCAGCAGACCTGACGACGGGAGAGATTCACCCCTCCACTTT
CASRPDDGRDSPLHF
>TRBJ2-7|NA|many|TRBV14
TGTGCCAGCAGCCAAGATCTTGTCTACGAGCAGTACTTC
CASSQDLVYEQYF
>TRBJ2-1|TRBD2|many|TRBV2
TGTGCCAGGGAGGGACTAGCGGACCTCGAGCAGTTCTTC
CAREGLADLEQFF
>TRBJ2-3|TRBD2|many|TRBV9
TGTGCCAGCAGCACATCAAACCGGGAGGCAGATACGCAGTATTTT
CASSTSNREADTQYF
>TRBJ2-3|NA|NA|TRBV4-2
TGTGCCAGCAACTCCGGGGGACTGGGGGATACGCAGTATTTT
CASNSGGLGDTQYF
>TRBJ2-3|TRBD1|NA|TRBV5-8
TGTGCCAGCAGACTGGGACAGATCACAGATACGCAGTATTTT
CASRLGQITDTQYF
>TRBJ1-4|TRBD1|few|TRBV6-6
TGTGCCAGCAGTTATACGACAGGGTCTAATGAAAAACTGTTTTTT
CASSYTTGSNEKLFF
>TRBJ2-7|TRBD1|NA|TRBV27
TGTGCCAGCAGTTTATCGTCCTCGGGACAGGGAGCCGAGCAGTACTTC
CASSLSSSGQGAEQYF
>TRBJ2-1|NA|many|TRBV7-3
TGTGCCAGCAGCAGCAACTCCAACAATGAGCAGTTCTTC
CASSSNSNNEQFF
>TRBJ2-2|TRBD1|NA|TRBV10-3
TGTGCCACCGCCTTAGACAGGGGTCTCGCGAACACCGGGGAGCTGTTTTTT
CATALDRGLANTGELFF
>TRBJ1-2|NA|many|TRBV19
TGTGCCAGTCGGGACGGCTACTATGGCTACACCTTC
CASRDGYYGYTF
>TRBJ2-2|NA|many|TRBV19
TGTGCTTCTGATAGGAGAACCGGGGAGCTGTTTTTT
CASDRRTGELFF
>TRBJ1-1|TRBD1|many|TRBV28
TGTGCCAGCAGTAAAACGACAGGGTTGTCTTTCTTT
CASSKTTGLSFF
>TRBJ2-5|NA|many|TRBV5-1
TGCGCCAGCAGCTTGGGAGGGGTAGGAACGGAGACCCAGTACTTC
CASSLGGVGTETQYF
>TRBJ2-2|NA|many|TRBV6-4
TGTGCCAGCAGTGAACATACCACCGGGGAGCTGTTTTTT
CASSEHTTGELFF
>TRBJ2-7|TRBD1|NA|TRBV30
TGTGCCTGGAGCCTACTCGGGACAGGGAAACACGAGCAGTACTTC
CAWSLLGTGKHEQYF
>TRBJ2-7|TRBD2|NA|TRBV7-2
TGTGCCAGCAGCTTAGCCGCGGGAGCGAACGAGCAGTACTTC
CASSLAAGANEQYF
>TRBJ2-7|TRBD1|NA|TRBV5-1
TGCGCCAGCAGCTTGGCCGGGACAGGTGCCTACGAGCAGTACTTC
CASSLAGTGAYEQYF
>TRBJ2-1|NA|many|TRBV6-1
TGTGCCAGCACCCAAGAGAAGTTCAACAATGAGCAGTTCTTC
CASTQEKFNNEQFF
>TRBJ2-1|TRBD2|many|TRBV7-3
TGTGCCAGCAGCGGTGGGGGTAGCGGGAGTAATGAGCAGTTCTTC
CASSGGGSGSNEQFF
>TRBJ1-2|TRBD1|many|TRBV18
TGTGCCAGCTCACCGACAGGGTGGCTAGGAAACTCCTTC
CASSPTGWLGNSF
>TRBJ1-2|TRBD1|NA|TRBV20-1
TGCAGTGCTAGAGACGTCGAGGGGGCCGGGGGTGGCTACACCTTC
CSARDVEGAGGGYTF